This T cell receptor beta chain emerged from a study of regulatory T cells in long-lasting Graves disease. Germline-derived CDR1 and CDR2 are KGHSH and LQKENI. V lost 1 base to trimming and J lost 2 bases, with 8 bases between them. The CDR3 contains 14 residues. HTBI primers from iRepertoire and Arm-PCR of CDR3 regions yielded the TCR beta libraries. TCRdb independently ran MiXCR on the multiplex PCR reads; one entry per CDR3 protein. The data show some 220,000 distinct CDR3 sequences, around 19% seen once. Time point denoted: newly diagnosed GD, antithyroid drugs for less than 3 months. From PBMCs, RNA was extracted and then used to make the TCR library. The sample was also reused in another study, on T cells in Graves' hyperthyroidism and ophthalmopathy. That source adds: First-round RT-PCR of the TCR CDR3 relied on the HTBI primer set.

The source material was peripheral blood mononuclear cells (PBMCs), sampled at new diagnosis, from a patient treated with antithyroid drugs. The sequence was collected from a woman between 25 and 40 years old with Graves disease. The chain links TRBV18 to TRBJ1-2, with D unresolved. The CDR3: CASSPQNGNYGYTF. In DNA form, the CDR3 reads TGTGCCAGCTCACCACAGAACGGAAACTATGGCTACACCTTC.